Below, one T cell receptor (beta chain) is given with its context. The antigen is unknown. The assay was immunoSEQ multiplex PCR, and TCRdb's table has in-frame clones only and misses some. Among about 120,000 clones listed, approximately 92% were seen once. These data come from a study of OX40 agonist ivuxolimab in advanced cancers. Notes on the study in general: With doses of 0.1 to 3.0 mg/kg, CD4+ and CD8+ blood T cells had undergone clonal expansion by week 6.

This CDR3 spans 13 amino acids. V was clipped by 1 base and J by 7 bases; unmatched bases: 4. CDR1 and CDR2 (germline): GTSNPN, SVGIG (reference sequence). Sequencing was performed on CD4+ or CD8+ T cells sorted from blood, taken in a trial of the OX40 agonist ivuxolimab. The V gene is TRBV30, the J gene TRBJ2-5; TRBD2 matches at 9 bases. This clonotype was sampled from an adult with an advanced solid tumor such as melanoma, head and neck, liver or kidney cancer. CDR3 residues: CAWSGGSGRTQYF. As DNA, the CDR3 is TGTGCCTGGAGTGGAGGTAGCGGGAGGACCCAGTACTTC.